The 18 T cell receptor beta chains below were found in one sample sequenced in a study of vaccination and CD4 T cells after COVID-19. These receptors have no identified antigens. Treatment specified: roughly 10-day PBMC culture with coronavirus spike peptide pools or control peptides (ViraFEST assay). With the Oncomine TCR Beta short-read assay, DNA from cultured CD4+ T cells was sequenced. TCRdb processed the PCR reads anew with MiXCR; each CDR3 protein has one entry. The table shows roughly 12,000 distinct CDR3 sequences, with over 70% occurring only once. The sequencing input was CD4+ T cells from blood, cultured in vitro. These receptors originate from a human donor who had recovered from COVID-19.

This chain connects TRBV2 to TRBJ1-2; 10 bases line up with TRBD1. Trimming removed 11 bases from V and 7 bases from J; junction bases left unmatched: 10. Per germline, CDR1 SNHLY and CDR2 FYNNEI. The length of the CDR3 is 13 residues. In DNA, the CDR3 is TGTGCCGGACACCGGGACAGGGGAAGTGGCTACACCTTC. It specifies CAGHRDRGSGYTF.

This clonotype was detected a few times. The chain combines TRBV12-3 or TRBV12-4 with TRBJ2-3; weak D call: TRBD1 (7 bases). The CDR3 is 12 residues long. Trimming removed 1 base from V and 11 bases from J, with 10 bases in between. The CDR3 protein is CASSLGQGGQYF. The DNA of the CDR3 is TGTGCCAGCAGTTTAGGACAGGGAGGGCAGTATTTT.

The J gene is TRBJ1-1, the V gene TRBV19; D is perhaps TRBD1 (5 bases). V lost 5 bases, J lost 0 bases, and 13 bases lay in between. The CDR3 extends over 15 amino acids. Looked up from germline, CDR1 is LNHDA and CDR2 is SQIVND (reference sequence). CDR3 in DNA: TGTGCCAGTAGTCCGATGACAGCTATGAACACTGAAGCTTTCTTT. Residues: CASSPMTAMNTEAFF.

This clonotype came up a few times. The chain couples TRBV5-6 to TRBJ2-3; possibly TRBD1 or TRBD2 for D (5 bases each). Germline CDR1 and CDR2: SGHDT and YYEEEE. This CDR3 is built from 15 residues. Trimming shortened V by 2 bases and J by 6 bases, and 16 bases separated the two germline ends. The CDR3 nucleotides are TGTGCCAGCAGCTTATATGGGGGACCCCTGGATACGCAGTATTTT. Protein product: CASSLYGGPLDTQYF.

This clonotype was recorded only once. The CDR3 protein is CSAREGRYQETQYF. In nucleotides, the CDR3 is TGCAGTGCTAGAGAAGGGAGGTACCAAGAGACCCAGTACTTC. V is TRBV20-1 and J is TRBJ2-5, with D maybe TRBD2 (6 bases). Germline-derived CDR1 and CDR2 are DFQATT and SNEGSKA (reference sequence). The CDR3 spans 14 residues. V lost 0 bases and J 0 bases, leaving 8 bases between the germline ends.

This clonotype was seen a handful of times. Here the CDR3 reads CASSAGLGSTDTQYF. CDR3 bases: TGTGCCAGCAGTGCAGGACTAGGGAGCACAGATACGCAGTATTTT. The chain carries TRBV6-4 and TRBJ2-3; 7 bases agree with TRBD2. The CDR3 runs to 15 residues. Germline V gene data show CDR1 as MRHNA and CDR2 as SNTAGT. After removal of 4 bases from V and 0 bases from J, the junction contained 4 bases not matched to a gene.

Here the CDR3 DNA reads TGTGCCACCAGTGATTTGCTGGGAGCTCAACATGAGCAGTATTTT. It translates to CATSDLLGAQHEQYF. The chain uses TRBV24-1 and TRBJ2-3; tentative D call: TRBD2 (5 bases). Germline V gene data show CDR1 as KGHDR and CDR2 as SFDVKD. The CDR3 runs 15 residues. With 0 bases removed from V and 11 bases from J, the gap between germline ends came to 17 bases.

The chain recombines TRBV7-8 with TRBJ1-2; 8 bases align to TRBD1. The ends lost 5 bases at V and 8 bases at J; junction bases unmatched: 7. CDR1 and CDR2 (germline): SGHVS, FQNEAQ. This CDR3 is 13 amino acids long. In nucleotides, the CDR3 is TGTGCCAGCAGCCCGGGGACAGGTGAAGGCTACACCTTC. Translating it yields CASSPGTGEGYTF.

The V gene is TRBV19, the J gene TRBJ1-5; 12 bases fit TRBD1. The germline V gene encodes CDR1 LNHDA and CDR2 SQIVND (reference sequence). The junction had 14 bases not matched to a gene; V was cut back by 10 bases and J by 1 base. The CDR3 has 18 residues. The CDR3 region has the DNA TGTGCCACCTATCCCGGGACAGGGGGCTCTAGGAGCAATCAGCCCCAGCATTTT. This sequence encodes CATYPGTGGSRSNQPQHF.

There are a few counts of this clonotype. Here the CDR3 reads CASSTTGGYYNEQFF. In DNA, the CDR3 is TGTGCCAGCAGCACGACAGGGGGCTACTACAATGAGCAGTTCTTC. The chain links TRBV7-6 to TRBJ2-1, with TRBD1 identical over 10 bases. Germline trimming cut 5 bases from V and 3 bases from J; bases unmatched to any gene: 4. Germline CDR1 is SGHVS and CDR2 is FNYEAQ. CDR3 length: 15 amino acids.

This clonotype was picked up a small number of times. The rearrangement uses TRBV24-1 and TRBJ2-7; weak D call: TRBD1 (5 bases). The germline CDR1 and CDR2 sequences are KGHDR and SFDVKD. This CDR3 is built from 13 residues. Trimming pared 8 bases from V and 1 base from J, leaving 11 bases between. The CDR3: CATNRRESYEQYF. The CDR3 DNA reads TGTGCCACCAACAGGCGAGAGTCCTACGAGCAGTACTTC.

The genes are TRBV12-3 or TRBV12-4 and TRBJ2-3, with D unclear. The CDR3 has 14 amino acids. V lost 6 bases, J lost 3 bases, and 13 bases lay in between. CDR3 nucleotide sequence: TGTGCCAGCAGGAGACGGATGACAACAGATACGCAGTATTTT. Its protein is CASRRRMTTDTQYF.

The chain employs TRBV4-3 and TRBJ2-7; D may be TRBD2 (5 bases). Trimming took off 0 bases at V and 2 bases at J, with 20 bases between the two ends. Per germline, CDR1 LGHNA and CDR2 YSLEER. The CDR3 totals 18 residues. CDR3 sequence: CASSQDRTRGGRAYEQYF. DNA for the CDR3: TGCGCCAGCAGCCAAGATCGAACCCGCGGAGGAAGGGCCTACGAGCAGTACTTC.

CDR3 in amino acids: CATSFNVGYEQFF. In nucleotides, the CDR3 is TGTGCCACCTCATTTAACGTCGGTTATGAGCAGTTCTTC. The chain is built from TRBV12-3 or TRBV12-4 and TRBJ2-1; D gene uncertain. V lost 10 bases and J lost 8, with 18 bases in between. CDR3 size: 13 residues.

This chain uses TRBV6-5 with TRBJ2-3; D gene ambiguous. Between the trimmed V and J ends, which lost 0 bases and 5 bases, there was a span of 0 bases. Looked up from germline, CDR1 is MNHEY and CDR2 is SVGAGI. CDR3 length: 11 residues. The CDR3 is CASSYSDTQYF. In nucleotides, the CDR3 is TGTGCCAGCAGTTACTCAGATACGCAGTATTTT.

This chain links TRBV7-2 with TRBJ1-6; D might be TRBD1 (6 bases). The CDR3 is 14 amino acids. Looked up from germline, CDR1 is SGHTA and CDR2 is FQGNSA. Trimming left V 5 bases short and J 9 bases short, with 14 bases between. CDR3 nucleotide sequence: TGTGCCAGCAGCGTGGACAGTTGGCCTTCACCCCTCCACTTT. Translated, it gives CASSVDSWPSPLHF.

The V gene is TRBV7-2, the J gene TRBJ1-4; D may be TRBD1 (5 bases). V shed 6 bases and J shed 1 base, with 12 bases lying between them. The germline V gene has CDR1 SGHTA and CDR2 FQGNSA. The CDR3 has 15 amino acids. Here the CDR3 DNA reads TGTGCCAGCAGACCCGGTGACAGAACTAATGAAAAACTGTTTTTT. This gives the protein CASRPGDRTNEKLFF.

Concerning this clonotype: One end of the junction is discordant with germline, which a read error may explain. The chain links TRBV7-7 to TRBJ2-1; the D gene is possibly TRBD2 (5 bases). Germline V gene lookup returns CDR1 SSHAT and CDR2 FNYEAQ (reference sequence). This CDR3 region has 14 residues. CDR3 sequence: CASSFRESYNEQFF. As DNA, the CDR3 is TGTGCTAGCAGCTTCCGGGAATCCTACAATGAGCAGTTCTTC.